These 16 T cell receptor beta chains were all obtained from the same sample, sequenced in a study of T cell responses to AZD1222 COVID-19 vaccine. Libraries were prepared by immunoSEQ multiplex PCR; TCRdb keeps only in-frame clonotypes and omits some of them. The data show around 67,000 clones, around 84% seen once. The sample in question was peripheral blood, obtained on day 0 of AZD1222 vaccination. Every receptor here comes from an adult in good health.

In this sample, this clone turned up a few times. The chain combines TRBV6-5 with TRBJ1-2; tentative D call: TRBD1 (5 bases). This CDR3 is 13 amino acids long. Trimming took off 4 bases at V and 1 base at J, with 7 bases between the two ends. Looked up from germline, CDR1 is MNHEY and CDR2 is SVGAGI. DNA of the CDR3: TGTGCCAGCAGTTGGGGGGGTAACTATGGCTACACCTTC. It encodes CASSWGGNYGYTF.

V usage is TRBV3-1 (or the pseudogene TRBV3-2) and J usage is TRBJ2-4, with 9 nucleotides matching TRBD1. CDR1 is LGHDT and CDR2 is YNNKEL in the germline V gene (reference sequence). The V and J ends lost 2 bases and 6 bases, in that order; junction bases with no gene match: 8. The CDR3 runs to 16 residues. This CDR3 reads CASSQTGGSYRNIQYF. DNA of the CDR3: TGTGCCAGCAGCCAAACAGGGGGCTCCTACAGAAACATTCAGTACTTC.

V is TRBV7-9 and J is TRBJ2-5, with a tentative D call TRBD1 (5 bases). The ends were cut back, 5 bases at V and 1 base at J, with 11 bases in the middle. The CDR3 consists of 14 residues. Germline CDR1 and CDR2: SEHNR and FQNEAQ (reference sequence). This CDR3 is CASSPPQAQETQYF. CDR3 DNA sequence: TGTGCCAGCAGCCCCCCACAGGCCCAAGAGACCCAGTACTTC.

The CDR3 DNA follows: TGCGCCAGCAGCCTCGACAGGAACACTGAAGCTTTCTTT. Protein: CASSLDRNTEAFF. The V gene is TRBV4-3, the J gene TRBJ1-1, with TRBD1 as a possible D gene (5 bases). Trimming cost V 4 bases and J 1 base, with 7 bases left between them. This CDR3 is built from 13 residues. In germline, CDR1 is LGHNA, CDR2 YSLEER.

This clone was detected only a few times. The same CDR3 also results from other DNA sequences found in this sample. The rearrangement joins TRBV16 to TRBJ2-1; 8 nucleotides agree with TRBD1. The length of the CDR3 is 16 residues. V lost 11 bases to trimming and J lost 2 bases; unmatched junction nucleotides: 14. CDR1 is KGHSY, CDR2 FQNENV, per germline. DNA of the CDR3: TGTGCCCCCAGCCCCCCGCCAGGGGGCCCCTACAATGAGCAGTTCTTC. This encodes CAPSPPPGGPYNEQFF.

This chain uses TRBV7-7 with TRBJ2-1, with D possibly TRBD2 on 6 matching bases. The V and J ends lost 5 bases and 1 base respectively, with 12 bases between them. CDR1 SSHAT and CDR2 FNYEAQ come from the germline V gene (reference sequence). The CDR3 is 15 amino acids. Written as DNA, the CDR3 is TGTGCCAGCAGCCCGTGGACTACTTCCTACAATGAGCAGTTCTTC. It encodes CASSPWTTSYNEQFF.

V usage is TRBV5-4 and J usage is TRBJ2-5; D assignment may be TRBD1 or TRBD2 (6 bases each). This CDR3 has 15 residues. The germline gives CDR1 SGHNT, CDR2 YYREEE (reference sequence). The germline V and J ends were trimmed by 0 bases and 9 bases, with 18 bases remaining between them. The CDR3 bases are TGTGCCAGCAGCTTGGGTACAAGGGTGGAGGGGGCCCAGTACTTC. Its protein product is CASSLGTRVEGAQYF.

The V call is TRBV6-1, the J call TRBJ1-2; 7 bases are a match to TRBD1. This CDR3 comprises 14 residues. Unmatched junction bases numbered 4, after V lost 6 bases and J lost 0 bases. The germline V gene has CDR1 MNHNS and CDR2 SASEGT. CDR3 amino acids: CASRPGQSNYGYTF. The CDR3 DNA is TGTGCCAGCAGGCCGGGACAGTCTAACTATGGCTACACCTTC.

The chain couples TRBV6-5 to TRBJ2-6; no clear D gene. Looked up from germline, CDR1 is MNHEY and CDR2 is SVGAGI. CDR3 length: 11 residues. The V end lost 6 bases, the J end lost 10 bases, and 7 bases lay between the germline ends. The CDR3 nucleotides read TGTGCCAGCAGCTCCAGTAACGTCCTGACTTTC. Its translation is CASSSSNVLTF.

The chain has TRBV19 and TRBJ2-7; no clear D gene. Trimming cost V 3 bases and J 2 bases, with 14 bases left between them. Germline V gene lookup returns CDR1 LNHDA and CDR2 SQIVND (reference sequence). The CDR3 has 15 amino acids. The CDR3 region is CASSIGPEPPYEQYF. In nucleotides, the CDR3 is TGTGCCAGTAGTATCGGGCCGGAGCCCCCCTACGAGCAGTACTTC.

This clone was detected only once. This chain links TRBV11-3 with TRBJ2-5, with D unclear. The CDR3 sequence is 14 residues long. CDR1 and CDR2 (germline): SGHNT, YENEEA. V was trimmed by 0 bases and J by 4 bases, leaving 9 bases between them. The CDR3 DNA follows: TGTGCCAGCAGCTTAGAAGGGTCCCGAGAGACCCAGTACTTC. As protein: CASSLEGSRETQYF.

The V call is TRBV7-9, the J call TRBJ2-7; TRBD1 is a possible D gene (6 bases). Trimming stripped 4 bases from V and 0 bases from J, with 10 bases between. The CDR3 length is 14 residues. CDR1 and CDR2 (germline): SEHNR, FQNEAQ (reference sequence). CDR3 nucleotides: TGTGCCAGCAGCTCCACAGGGACCTCCTACGAGCAGTACTTC. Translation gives CASSSTGTSYEQYF.

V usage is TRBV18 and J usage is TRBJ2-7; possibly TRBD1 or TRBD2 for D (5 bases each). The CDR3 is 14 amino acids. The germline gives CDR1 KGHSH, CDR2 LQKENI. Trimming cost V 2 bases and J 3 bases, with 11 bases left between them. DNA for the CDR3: TGTGCCAGCTCACCAGGGGGACGACTCTACGAGCAGTACTTC. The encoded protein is CASSPGGRLYEQYF.

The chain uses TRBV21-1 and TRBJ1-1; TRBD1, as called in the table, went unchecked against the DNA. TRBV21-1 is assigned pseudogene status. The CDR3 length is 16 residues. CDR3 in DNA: TGTGCCAGCAGGGGATTGGGGACACGGATGAACACTGAAGCTTTCTTT. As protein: CASRGLGTRMNTEAFF.

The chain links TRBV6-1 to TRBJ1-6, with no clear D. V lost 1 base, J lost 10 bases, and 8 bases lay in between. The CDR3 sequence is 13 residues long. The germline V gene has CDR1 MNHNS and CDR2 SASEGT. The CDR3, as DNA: TGTGCCAGCAGTGAAGTGGACGGGTCACCCCTCCACTTT. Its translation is CASSEVDGSPLHF.

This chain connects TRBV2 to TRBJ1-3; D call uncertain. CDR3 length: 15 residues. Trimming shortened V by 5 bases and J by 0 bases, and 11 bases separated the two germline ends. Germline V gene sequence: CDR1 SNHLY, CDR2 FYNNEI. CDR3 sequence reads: CASSWEWSSGNTIYF. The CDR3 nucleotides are TGTGCCAGCAGTTGGGAGTGGTCCTCTGGAAACACCATATATTTT.